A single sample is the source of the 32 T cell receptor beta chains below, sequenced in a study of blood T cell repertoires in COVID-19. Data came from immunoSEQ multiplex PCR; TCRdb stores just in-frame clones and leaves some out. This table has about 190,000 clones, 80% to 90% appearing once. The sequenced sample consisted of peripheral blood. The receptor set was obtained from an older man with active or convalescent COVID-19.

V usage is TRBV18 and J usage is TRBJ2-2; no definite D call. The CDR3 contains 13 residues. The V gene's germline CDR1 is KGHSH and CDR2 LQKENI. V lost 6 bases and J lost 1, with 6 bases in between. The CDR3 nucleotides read TGTGCCAGCTCGCGACAGAACACCGGGGAGCTGTTTTTT. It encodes CASSRQNTGELFF.

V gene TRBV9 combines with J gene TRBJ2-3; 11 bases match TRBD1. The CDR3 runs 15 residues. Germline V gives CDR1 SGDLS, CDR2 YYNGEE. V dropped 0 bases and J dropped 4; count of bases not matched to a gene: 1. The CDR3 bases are TGTGCCAGCAGCGTAGGGACAGGGGGCGCAGATACGCAGTATTTT. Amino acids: CASSVGTGGADTQYF.

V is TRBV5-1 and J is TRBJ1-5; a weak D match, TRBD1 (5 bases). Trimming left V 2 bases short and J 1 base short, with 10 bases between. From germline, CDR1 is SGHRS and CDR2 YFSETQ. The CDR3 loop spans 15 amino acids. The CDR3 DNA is TGCGCCAGCAGCTTTGCGGGGCTAAGCAATCAGCCCCAGCATTTT. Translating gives CASSFAGLSNQPQHF.

CDR3: CASSATGKTEAFF. CDR3 nucleotides: TGTGCCAGCAGTGCCACAGGGAAGACTGAAGCTTTCTTT. The chain has TRBV2 and TRBJ1-1, with TRBD1 as a possible D gene (6 bases). The germline V gene has CDR1 SNHLY and CDR2 FYNNEI. Trimming took 4 bases from V and 5 from J, leaving 11 bases between them. This CDR3 is 13 amino acids long.

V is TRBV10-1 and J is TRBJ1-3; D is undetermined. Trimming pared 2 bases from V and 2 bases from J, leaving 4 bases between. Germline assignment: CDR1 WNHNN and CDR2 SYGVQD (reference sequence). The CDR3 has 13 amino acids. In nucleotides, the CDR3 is TGCGCCAGCAGTGAGGGCCCTGGAAACACCATATATTTT. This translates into CASSEGPGNTIYF.

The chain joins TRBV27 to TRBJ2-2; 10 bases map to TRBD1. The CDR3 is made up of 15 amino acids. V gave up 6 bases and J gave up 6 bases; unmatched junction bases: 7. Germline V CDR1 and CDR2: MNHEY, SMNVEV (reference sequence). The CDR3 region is CASSQPGQGSGELFF. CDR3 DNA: TGTGCCAGCAGCCAACCGGGACAGGGGTCCGGGGAGCTGTTTTTT.

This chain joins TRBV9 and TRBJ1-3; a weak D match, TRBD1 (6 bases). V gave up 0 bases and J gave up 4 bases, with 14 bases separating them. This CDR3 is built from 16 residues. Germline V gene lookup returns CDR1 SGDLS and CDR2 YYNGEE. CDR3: CASSVGDRKVGNTIYF. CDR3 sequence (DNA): TGTGCCAGCAGCGTAGGTGACAGGAAGGTGGGAAACACCATATATTTT.

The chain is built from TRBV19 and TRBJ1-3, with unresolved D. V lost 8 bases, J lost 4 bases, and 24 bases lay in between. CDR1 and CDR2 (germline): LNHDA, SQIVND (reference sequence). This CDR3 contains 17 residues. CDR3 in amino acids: CASSTPVRVLSGNTIYF. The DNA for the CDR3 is TGTGCCAGTTCTACCCCCGTCCGGGTCCTTTCGGGAAACACCATATATTTT.

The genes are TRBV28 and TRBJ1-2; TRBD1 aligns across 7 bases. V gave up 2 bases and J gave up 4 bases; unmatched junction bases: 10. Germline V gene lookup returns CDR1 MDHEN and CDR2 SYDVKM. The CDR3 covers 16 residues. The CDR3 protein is CASSLAGTEPSYGYTF. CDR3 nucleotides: TGTGCCAGCAGTTTAGCCGGGACAGAACCCAGCTATGGCTACACCTTC.

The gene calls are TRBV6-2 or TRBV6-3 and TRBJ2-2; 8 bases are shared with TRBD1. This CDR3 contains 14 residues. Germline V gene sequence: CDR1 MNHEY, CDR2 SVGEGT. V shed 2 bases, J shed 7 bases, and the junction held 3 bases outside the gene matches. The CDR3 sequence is CASSYPGGNGELFF. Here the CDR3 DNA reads TGTGCCAGCAGTTACCCAGGGGGCAACGGGGAGCTGTTTTTT.

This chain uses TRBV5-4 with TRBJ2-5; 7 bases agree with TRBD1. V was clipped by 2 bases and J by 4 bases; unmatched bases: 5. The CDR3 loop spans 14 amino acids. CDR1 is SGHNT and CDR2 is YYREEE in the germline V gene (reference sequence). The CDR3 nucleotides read TGTGCCAGCAGCTTTAGGACAGGTGTAGAGACCCAGTACTTC. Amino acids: CASSFRTGVETQYF.

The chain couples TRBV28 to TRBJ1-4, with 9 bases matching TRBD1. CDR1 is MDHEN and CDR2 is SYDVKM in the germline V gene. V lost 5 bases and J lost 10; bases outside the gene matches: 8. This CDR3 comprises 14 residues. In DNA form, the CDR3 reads TGTGCCAGCAGTCTGCGGACAGGGGTTGGAAAACTGTTTTTT. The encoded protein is CASSLRTGVGKLFF. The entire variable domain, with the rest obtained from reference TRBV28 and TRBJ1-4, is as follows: DVKVTQSSRYLVKRTGEKVFLECVQDMDHENMFWYRQDPGLGLRLIYFSYDVKMKEKGDIPEGYSVSREKKERFSLILESASTNQTSMYLCASSLRTGVGKLFFGSGTQLSVL.

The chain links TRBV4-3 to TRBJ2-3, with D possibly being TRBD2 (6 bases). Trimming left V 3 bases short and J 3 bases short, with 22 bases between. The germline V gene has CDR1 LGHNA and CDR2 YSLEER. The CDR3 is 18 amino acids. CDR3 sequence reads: CASSHEARGVRVTDTQYF. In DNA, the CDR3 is TGCGCCAGCAGCCACGAAGCGCGGGGAGTTAGGGTAACAGATACGCAGTATTTT.

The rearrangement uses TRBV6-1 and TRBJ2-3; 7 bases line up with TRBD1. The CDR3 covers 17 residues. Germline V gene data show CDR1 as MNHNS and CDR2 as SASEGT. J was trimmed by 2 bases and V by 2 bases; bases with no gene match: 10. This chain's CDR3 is CASSERRSGQPTDTQYF. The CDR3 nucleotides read TGTGCCAGCAGTGAAAGAAGGTCGGGACAGCCCACAGATACGCAGTATTTT.

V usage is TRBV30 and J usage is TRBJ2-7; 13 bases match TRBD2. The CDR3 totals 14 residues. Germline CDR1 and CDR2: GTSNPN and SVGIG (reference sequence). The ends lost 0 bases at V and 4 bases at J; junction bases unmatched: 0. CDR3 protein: CAWSVLAGGYEQYF. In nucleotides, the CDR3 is TGTGCCTGGAGTGTACTAGCGGGAGGGTACGAGCAGTACTTC. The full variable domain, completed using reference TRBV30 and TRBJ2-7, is SQTIHQWPATLVQPVGSPLSLECTVEGTSNPNLYWYRQAAGRGLQLLFYSVGIGQISSEVPQNLSASRPQDRQFILSSKKLLLSDSGFYLCAWSVLAGGYEQYFGPGTRLTVT.

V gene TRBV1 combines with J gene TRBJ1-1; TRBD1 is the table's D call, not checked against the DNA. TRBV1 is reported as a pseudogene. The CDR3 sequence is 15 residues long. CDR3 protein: CTSSQNRVGATEAFF. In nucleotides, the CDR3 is TGCACCAGCAGCCAAAACAGGGTTGGGGCGACTGAAGCTTTCTTT.

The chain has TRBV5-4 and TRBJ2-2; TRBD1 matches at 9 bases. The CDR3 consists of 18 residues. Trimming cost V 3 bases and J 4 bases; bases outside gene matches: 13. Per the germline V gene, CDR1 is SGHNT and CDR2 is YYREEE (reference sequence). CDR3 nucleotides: TGTGCCAGCAGCTCACCCACCGGGACAGGGAAGGGCACCGGGGAGCTGTTTTTT. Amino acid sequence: CASSSPTGTGKGTGELFF.

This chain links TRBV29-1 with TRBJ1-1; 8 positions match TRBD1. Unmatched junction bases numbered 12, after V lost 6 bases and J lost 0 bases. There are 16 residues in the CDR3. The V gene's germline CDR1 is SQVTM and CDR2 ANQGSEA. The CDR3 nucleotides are TGCAGCGTCCAACCGGACAGGGAAACGATGAACACTGAAGCTTTCTTT. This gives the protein CSVQPDRETMNTEAFF.

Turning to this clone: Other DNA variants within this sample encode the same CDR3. CDR3 bases: TGTGCCTGGAGCAGGGACAGCTACGAGCAGTACTTC. This encodes CAWSRDSYEQYF. V usage is TRBV30 and J usage is TRBJ2-7, with 7 nucleotides matching TRBD1. V gave up 3 bases and J gave up 3 bases; unmatched junction bases: 2. This CDR3 has 12 residues. CDR1 and CDR2 (germline): GTSNPN, SVGIG (reference sequence).

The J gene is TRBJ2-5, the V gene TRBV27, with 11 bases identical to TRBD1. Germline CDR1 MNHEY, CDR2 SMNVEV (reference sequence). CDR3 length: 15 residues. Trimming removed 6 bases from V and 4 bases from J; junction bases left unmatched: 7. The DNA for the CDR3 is TGTGCCAGCAGCATGGACAGGGGGCATAGAGAGACCCAGTACTTC. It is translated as CASSMDRGHRETQYF.

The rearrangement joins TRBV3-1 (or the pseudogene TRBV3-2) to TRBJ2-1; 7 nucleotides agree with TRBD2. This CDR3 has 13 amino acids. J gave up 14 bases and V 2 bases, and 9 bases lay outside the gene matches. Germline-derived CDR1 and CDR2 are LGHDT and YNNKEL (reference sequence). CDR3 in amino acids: CASSQYSGPPEFF. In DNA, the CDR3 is TGTGCCAGCAGCCAATATAGCGGGCCCCCTGAGTTCTTC.

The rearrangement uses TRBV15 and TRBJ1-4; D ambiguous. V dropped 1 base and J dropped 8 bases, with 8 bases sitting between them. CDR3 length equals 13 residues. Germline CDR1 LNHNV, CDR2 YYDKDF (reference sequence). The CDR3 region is CATSRGPQEKLFF. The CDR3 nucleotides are TGTGCCACCAGCAGAGGGCCCCAAGAAAAACTGTTTTTT.

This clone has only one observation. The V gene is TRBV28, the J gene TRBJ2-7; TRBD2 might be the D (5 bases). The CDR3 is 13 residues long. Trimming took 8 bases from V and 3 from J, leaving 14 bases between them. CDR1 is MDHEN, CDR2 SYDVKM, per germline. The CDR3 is CASEGDGFYEQYF. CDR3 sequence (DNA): TGTGCCAGCGAGGGAGACGGCTTCTACGAGCAGTACTTC.

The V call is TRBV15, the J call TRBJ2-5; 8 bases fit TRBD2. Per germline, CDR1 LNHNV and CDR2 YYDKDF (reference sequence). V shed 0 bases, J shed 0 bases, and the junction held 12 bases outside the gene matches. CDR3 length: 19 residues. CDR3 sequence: CATSRDGVWVAGYQETQYF. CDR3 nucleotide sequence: TGTGCCACCAGCAGAGATGGTGTTTGGGTAGCGGGGTACCAAGAGACCCAGTACTTC.

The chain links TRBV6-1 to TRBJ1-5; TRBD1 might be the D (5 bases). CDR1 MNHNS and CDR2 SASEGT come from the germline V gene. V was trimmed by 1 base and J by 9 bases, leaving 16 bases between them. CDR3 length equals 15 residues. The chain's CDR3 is CASSEVTKAGGPQHF. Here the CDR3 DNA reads TGTGCCAGCAGTGAAGTAACGAAGGCCGGGGGGCCCCAGCATTTT.

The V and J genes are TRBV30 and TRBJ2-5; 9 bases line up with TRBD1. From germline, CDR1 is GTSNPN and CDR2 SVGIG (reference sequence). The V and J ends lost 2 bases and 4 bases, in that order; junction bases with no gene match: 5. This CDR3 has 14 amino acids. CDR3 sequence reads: CAWSTTGGIETQYF. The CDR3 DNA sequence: TGTGCCTGGAGTACGACAGGGGGTATAGAGACCCAGTACTTC. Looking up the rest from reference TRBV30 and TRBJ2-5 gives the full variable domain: SQTIHQWPATLVQPVGSPLSLECTVEGTSNPNLYWYRQAAGRGLQLLFYSVGIGQISSEVPQNLSASRPQDRQFILSSKKLLLSDSGFYLCAWSTTGGIETQYFGPGTRLLVL.

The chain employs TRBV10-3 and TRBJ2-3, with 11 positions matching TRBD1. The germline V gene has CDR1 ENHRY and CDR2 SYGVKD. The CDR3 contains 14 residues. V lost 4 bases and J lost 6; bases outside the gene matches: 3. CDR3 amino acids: CAISVDRGRDTQYF. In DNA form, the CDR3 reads TGTGCCATCAGTGTGGACAGGGGGCGTGATACGCAGTATTTT.

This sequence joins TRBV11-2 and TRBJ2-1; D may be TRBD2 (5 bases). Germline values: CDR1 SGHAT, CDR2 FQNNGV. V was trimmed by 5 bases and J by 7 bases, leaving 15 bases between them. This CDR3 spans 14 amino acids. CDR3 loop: CASSEEGFGNEQFF. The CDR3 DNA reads TGTGCCAGCAGCGAAGAGGGTTTCGGGAATGAGCAGTTCTTC.

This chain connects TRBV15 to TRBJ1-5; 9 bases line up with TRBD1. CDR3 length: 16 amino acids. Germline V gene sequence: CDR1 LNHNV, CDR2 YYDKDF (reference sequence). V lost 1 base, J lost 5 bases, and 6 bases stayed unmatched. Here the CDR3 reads CATSRVDRGYYQPQHF. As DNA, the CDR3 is TGTGCCACCAGCAGAGTCGACAGGGGGTACTATCAGCCCCAGCATTTT.

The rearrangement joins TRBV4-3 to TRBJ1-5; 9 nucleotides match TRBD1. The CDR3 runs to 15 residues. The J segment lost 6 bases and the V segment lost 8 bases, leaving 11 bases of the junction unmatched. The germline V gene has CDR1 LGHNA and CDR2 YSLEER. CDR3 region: CASVRDREPTQPQHF. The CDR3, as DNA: TGCGCCAGCGTCCGGGACAGGGAACCCACTCAGCCCCAGCATTTT.

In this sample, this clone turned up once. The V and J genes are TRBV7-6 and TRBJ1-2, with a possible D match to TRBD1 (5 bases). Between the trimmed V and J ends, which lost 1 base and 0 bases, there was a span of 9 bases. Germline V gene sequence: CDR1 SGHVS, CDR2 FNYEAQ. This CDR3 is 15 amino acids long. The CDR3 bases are TGTGCCAGCAGCTTAGACCAGGGCCCTAACTATGGCTACACCTTC. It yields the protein CASSLDQGPNYGYTF.

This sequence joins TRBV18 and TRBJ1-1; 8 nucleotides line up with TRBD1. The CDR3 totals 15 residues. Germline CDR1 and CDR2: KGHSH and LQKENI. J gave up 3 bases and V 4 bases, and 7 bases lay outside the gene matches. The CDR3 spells CASSQSRGPDTEAFF. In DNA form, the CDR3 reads TGTGCCAGCTCACAAAGCAGGGGGCCCGACACTGAAGCTTTCTTT.